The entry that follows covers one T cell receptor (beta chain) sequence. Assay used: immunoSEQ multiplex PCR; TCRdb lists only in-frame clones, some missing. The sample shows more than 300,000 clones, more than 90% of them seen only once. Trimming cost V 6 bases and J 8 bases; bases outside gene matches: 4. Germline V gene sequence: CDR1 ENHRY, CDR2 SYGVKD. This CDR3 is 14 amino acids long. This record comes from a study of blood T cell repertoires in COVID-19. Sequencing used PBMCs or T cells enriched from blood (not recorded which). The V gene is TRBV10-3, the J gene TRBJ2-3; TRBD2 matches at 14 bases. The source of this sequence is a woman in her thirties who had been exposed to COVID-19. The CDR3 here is CAIRTSGGEGTQYF. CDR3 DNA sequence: TGTGCCATCAGGACTAGCGGGGGGGAGGGTACGCAGTATTTT.